This T cell receptor beta chain was identified during a study of immune reconstitution after stem cell transplant in scleroderma. This clonotype is medium-sized within its sample. MiXCR was run by TCRdb on the RT-PCR reads, yielding one entry per CDR3 protein. Of about 2,000 distinct CDR3 sequences listed, about 16% are singletons. With 6 bases removed from V and 7 bases from J, the gap between germline ends came to 12 bases. CDR1 is ENHRY and CDR2 is SYGVKD in the germline V gene. CDR3 length equals 12 residues. The origin of this receptor is a female donor with systemic sclerosis. This rearrangement joins TRBV10-3 to TRBJ1-1; unclear D gene. Specimen collection occurred before or after autologous hematopoietic stem cell transplantation (not recorded which). As DNA, the CDR3 is TGTGCCATCAGGTTCCCGGGAGGTGAAGCTTTCTTT. Translating gives CAIRFPGGEAFF.